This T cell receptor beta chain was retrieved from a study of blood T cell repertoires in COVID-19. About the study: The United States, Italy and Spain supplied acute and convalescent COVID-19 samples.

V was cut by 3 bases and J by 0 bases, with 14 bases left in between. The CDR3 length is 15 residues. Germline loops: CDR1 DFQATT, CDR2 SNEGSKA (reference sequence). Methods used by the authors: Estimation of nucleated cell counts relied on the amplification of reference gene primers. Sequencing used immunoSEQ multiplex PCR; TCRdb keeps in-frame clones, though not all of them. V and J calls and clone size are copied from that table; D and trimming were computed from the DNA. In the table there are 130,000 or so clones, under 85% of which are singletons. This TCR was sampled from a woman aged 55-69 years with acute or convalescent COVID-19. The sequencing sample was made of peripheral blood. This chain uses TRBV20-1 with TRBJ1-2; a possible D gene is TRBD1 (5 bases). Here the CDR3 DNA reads TGCAGTGCTAGTTCTCAGGGAACGGCTAACTATGGCTACACCTTC. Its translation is CSASSQGTANYGYTF.